This T cell receptor beta chain came from a study of T cell repertoires in cytomegalovirus infection. Across the study: CMV epitopes that were recently identified and HLA-C-restricted were used alongside well-studied HLA-B-restricted ones. Public TCR beta signatures provided an indication of both CMV infection and a matching HLA type.

Study-wide findings and caveats: Totalled public TCR beta family frequency picked out people who carried CMV plus the relevant HLA. There were HLA-C-restricted CMV-specific TCR beta clonotypes dominating the ex vivo response.

TCRdb independently ran MiXCR on the reads; one entry per CDR3 protein. The sample holds approximately 590,000 distinct CDR3 sequences, under 45% seen once. This clonotype was found a few times. Its antigen remains unidentified. The CDR3 is 15 amino acids. The germline V gene encodes CDR1 LNHNV and CDR2 YYDKDF (reference sequence). Trimming took off 0 bases at V and 3 bases at J, with 8 bases between the two ends. Source: cultured PBMCs, taken from culture after CMV antigen stimulation. The TCR sequence derives from a human donor in good health (CMV status not recorded). Some clones in this sample may be carry-over from other donors' samples. The genes are TRBV15 and TRBJ2-2; D may be TRBD1 or TRBD2 (5 bases each). Written as DNA, the CDR3 is TGTGCCACCAGCAGAGATCTGGGGGACACCGGGGAGCTGTTTTTT. Translated, it gives CATSRDLGDTGELFF.